These 9 T cell receptor beta chains were sequenced from one sample in a study of blood T cell repertoires in COVID-19. Profiling relied on immunoSEQ multiplex PCR, and the TCRdb table lists in-frame clones only, not all of them. The table shows 85,000 to 100,000 clones, with 85% occurring only once. The sequencing input was peripheral blood. Receptors were obtained from a man aged 60 to 75 with acute or convalescent COVID-19.

This clone showed up just a few times. This rearrangement joins TRBV24-1 to TRBJ2-2; D gene unclear. CDR1 is KGHDR and CDR2 is SFDVKD in the germline V gene. V lost 6 bases, J lost 7 bases, and 14 bases lay in between. The CDR3 is 14 amino acids. The DNA for the CDR3 is TGTGCCACCAGTTCGAGGAAGTCTAGCGGGGAGCTGTTTTTT. It codes for CATSSRKSSGELFF.

The chain combines TRBV10-2 with TRBJ1-4; D gene unclear. Germline V CDR1 and CDR2: WSHSY, SAAADI. The CDR3 consists of 12 residues. Trimming removed 5 bases at V and 8 bases at J, with 9 bases between. The CDR3 DNA is TGCGCCAGCAGTCACGGGTTCGAAAAACTGTTTTTT. Amino acids: CASSHGFEKLFF.

The rearrangement joins TRBV7-8 to TRBJ1-2; 9 bases are shared with TRBD1. The trim removed 2 bases at V and 8 bases at J, leaving 9 bases unmatched. CDR1 and CDR2 (germline): SGHVS, FQNEAQ. This CDR3 is built from 15 residues. CDR3 in DNA: TGTGCCAGCAGCTTAAAGGACGGGACAGGGTTAGGCTACACCTTC. Protein product: CASSLKDGTGLGYTF.

The chain joins TRBV18 to TRBJ1-6; 9 bases align to TRBD1. Per the germline V gene, CDR1 is KGHSH and CDR2 is LQKENI. The CDR3 length is 14 residues. J gave up 10 bases and V 6 bases, and 7 bases lay outside the gene matches. The CDR3 reads CASSEGQGISPLHF. CDR3 DNA: TGTGCCAGCTCGGAAGGACAGGGGATATCACCCCTCCACTTT.

This sequence joins TRBV12-5 and TRBJ2-3, with TRBD2 matching over 7 bases. This CDR3 contains 16 residues. J was trimmed by 1 base and V by 6 bases; bases with no gene match: 10. The germline gives CDR1 LGHNT, CDR2 FRNRAP. The CDR3 spells CASGLAVVGRTDTQYF. The CDR3 DNA sequence: TGTGCTAGTGGCCTAGCGGTCGTGGGTCGCACAGATACGCAGTATTTT.

The V call is TRBV7-2, the J call TRBJ1-6, with D hard to call. CDR3 size: 14 residues. The V gene's germline CDR1 is SGHTA and CDR2 FQGNSA. V shed 0 bases and J shed 7 bases, with 7 bases lying between them. In DNA, the CDR3 is TGTGCCAGCAGCTTAGCGTCGGGGAATTCACCCCTCCACTTT. Its translation is CASSLASGNSPLHF.

This sequence joins TRBV5-1 and TRBJ1-4; no firm D call. The germline CDR1 and CDR2 sequences are SGHRS and YFSETQ. CDR3 size: 15 residues. V was pared by 4 bases and J by 2 bases, with 12 bases between. Written as DNA, the CDR3 is TGCGCCAGCAGCAAGGAGGGTACGACTAATGAAAAACTGTTTTTT. Translating gives CASSKEGTTNEKLFF.

This clone was observed a handful of times. The V and J genes are TRBV19 and TRBJ2-1; 7 positions agree with TRBD1. The CDR3 length is 13 residues. V dropped 4 bases and J dropped 5; count of bases not matched to a gene: 2. CDR1 and CDR2 from the germline V gene are LNHDA and SQIVND (reference sequence). CDR3 amino acids: CASSRGQNNEQFF. CDR3 nucleotide sequence: TGTGCCAGTAGTAGGGGACAGAACAATGAGCAGTTCTTC.

The rearrangement links TRBV6-5 to TRBJ1-2; 8 bases align to TRBD1. This CDR3 region has 12 residues. The germline V gene has CDR1 MNHEY and CDR2 SVGAGI. The trim removed 6 bases at V and 10 bases at J, leaving 7 bases unmatched. CDR3 nucleotide sequence: TGTGCCAGCAGCCAGGGGGCCCGGGACTACACCTTC. Protein: CASSQGARDYTF.